Presented here are 22 T cell receptor beta chains from one specimen sequenced in a study of T cell repertoires in cytomegalovirus infection. TCRdb ran MiXCR on the reads and lists one entry per CDR3 protein. This table holds 200,000 to 250,000 distinct CDR3 sequences, roughly 22% found once. Sequencing was performed on CD8+ T cells from PBMCs. Receptors were obtained from a human donor in good health (CMV status not recorded). Some clones in this sample may be carry-over from other donors' samples.

This clonotype was observed a few times. The chain joins TRBV12-3 or TRBV12-4 to TRBJ1-4; D is uncertain. This CDR3 has 13 amino acids. The V and J ends lost 5 bases and 6 bases respectively, with 10 bases between them. Written as DNA, the CDR3 is TGTGCCAGCAGTCTAGGAGAGCATGAAAAACTGTTTTTT. Encoded protein: CASSLGEHEKLFF.

This clonotype was seen at least ten times. The chain joins TRBV12-3 or TRBV12-4 to TRBJ1-5; the match to TRBD1 covers 7 bases. With V trimmed by 6 bases and J by 4 bases, 6 bases remained unmatched. The CDR3 is made up of 14 amino acids. DNA of the CDR3: TGTGCCAGCAGACCACAGGGGCGAAATCAGCCCCAGCATTTT. Protein sequence: CASRPQGRNQPQHF.

This clonotype was recorded many times. V usage is TRBV7-2 and J usage is TRBJ2-7, with D possibly being TRBD2 (6 bases). The CDR3 runs 13 residues. Deletions cut 3 bases from V and 3 bases from J, with 9 bases between. From germline, CDR1 is SGHTA and CDR2 FQGNSA. The CDR3 spells CASSFSGGYEQYF. CDR3 sequence (DNA): TGTGCCAGCAGCTTTTCCGGGGGCTACGAGCAGTACTTC.

V and J are TRBV7-8 and TRBJ2-7; maybe TRBD1 (5 bases). The V end lost 7 bases, the J end lost 7 bases, and 17 bases lay between the germline ends. The CDR3 spans 13 residues. Germline CDR1 SGHVS, CDR2 FQNEAQ. CDR3 amino acids: CASIDEGAWEQYF. The CDR3, as DNA: TGTGCCAGCATCGATGAAGGGGCCTGGGAGCAGTACTTC.

In this sample, this clonotype turned up many times. J is TRBJ2-1 and V is TRBV12-3 or TRBV12-4, with D possibly being TRBD2 (5 bases). With 6 bases removed from V and 5 bases from J, the gap between germline ends came to 8 bases. The CDR3 is made up of 12 amino acids. CDR3 sequence (DNA): TGTGCCAGCAGCCCGGGGAACAATGAGCAGTTCTTC. Protein: CASSPGNNEQFF.

This clonotype was counted between two and nine times. The CDR3 DNA reads as TGCAGTGCTAGAGAAGGTTGGACCCTCGTTGTCAATCAGCCCCAGCATTTT. Its protein is CSAREGWTLVVNQPQHF. This rearrangement joins TRBV20-1 to TRBJ1-5; no reliable D call. Germline V gives CDR1 DFQATT, CDR2 SNEGSKA (reference sequence). CDR3 length equals 17 residues. V was shortened by 0 bases and J by 3 bases, with 18 bases between the two germline ends.

This clonotype was counted many times. This chain links TRBV19 with TRBJ2-1, with D perhaps matching TRBD1 or TRBD2 (7 bases each). This CDR3 has 15 residues. CDR1 and CDR2 from the germline V gene are LNHDA and SQIVND (reference sequence). V was shortened by 8 bases and J by 4 bases, with 18 bases between the two germline ends. The CDR3 DNA reads as TGTGCCAGTCGTAACAGGGGACTACATTACAATGAGCAGTTCTTC. Translating gives CASRNRGLHYNEQFF.

J is TRBJ2-2 and V is TRBV29-1; 11 bases line up with TRBD1. The CDR3 sequence is 15 residues long. V gave up 1 base and J gave up 7 bases; unmatched junction bases: 5. Germline V gene lookup returns CDR1 SQVTM and CDR2 ANQGSEA. This CDR3 reads CSVEGTGGLDGELFF. CDR3 nucleotide sequence: TGCAGCGTTGAAGGGACAGGGGGCTTAGACGGGGAGCTGTTTTTT.

The chain couples TRBV29-1 to TRBJ2-1; 7 bases agree with TRBD2. V shed 1 base and J 0 bases; nucleotides not matched to a gene: 15. The CDR3 consists of 19 residues. Germline V CDR1 and CDR2: SQVTM, ANQGSEA. DNA for the CDR3: TGCAGCGTTGAAGTCTTTGGCAGGGAGGGTCAACACTCCTACAATGAGCAGTTCTTC. Translation gives CSVEVFGREGQHSYNEQFF.

The rearrangement joins TRBV27 to TRBJ2-7; TRBD1 aligns across 7 bases. This CDR3 comprises 14 residues. CDR1 MNHEY and CDR2 SMNVEV come from the germline V gene (reference sequence). V shed 6 bases, J shed 3 bases, and the junction held 8 bases outside the gene matches. The CDR3 sequence is CASRPQGSFYEQYF. CDR3 nucleotides: TGTGCCAGCAGGCCACAGGGGTCCTTCTACGAGCAGTACTTC.

A few counts support this clonotype. The V gene is TRBV4-1, the J gene TRBJ1-6; a weak D match, TRBD1 (5 bases). The length of the CDR3 is 17 residues. Between the trimmed V and J ends, which lost 4 bases and 8 bases, there was a span of 21 bases. CDR1 is MGHRA and CDR2 is YSYEKL in the germline V gene. The CDR3 here is CASSLSGPPRWDSPLHF. The CDR3 nucleotides are TGCGCCAGCAGCCTTTCAGGGCCCCCCCGATGGGATTCACCCCTCCACTTT.

A word on this clonotype: A much more abundant neighbour one base away suggests this may be a read error. The V and J genes are TRBV2 and TRBJ2-2; D not resolved. Germline loops: CDR1 SNHLY, CDR2 FYNNEI. The V end was cut by 5 bases, the J end by 0 bases, with 16 bases between. The CDR3 consists of 17 residues. The CDR3 loop reads CASSQLVGKTNTGELFF. CDR3 sequence (DNA): TGTGCCAGCAGTCAGCTAGTGGGGAAAACGAACACCGGGGAGCTGTTTTTT.

V usage is TRBV6-5 and J usage is TRBJ1-1; D is ambiguous. The ends were cut back, 0 bases at V and 0 bases at J, with 8 bases in the middle. The CDR3 runs to 15 residues. Per germline, CDR1 MNHEY and CDR2 SVGAGI. CDR3 region: CASSYSGNLNTEAFF. CDR3 in DNA: TGTGCCAGCAGTTACTCGGGCAATTTGAACACTGAAGCTTTCTTT.

Ten or more counts support this clonotype. The J gene is TRBJ2-2, the V gene TRBV24-1; D gene unclear. The CDR3 runs to 15 residues. The V end was cut by 0 bases, the J end by 2 bases, with 6 bases between. The germline CDR1 and CDR2 sequences are KGHDR and SFDVKD. The CDR3 here is CATSDLYSNTGELFF. CDR3 DNA sequence: TGTGCCACCAGTGATTTGTACAGCAACACCGGGGAGCTGTTTTTT.

This chain uses TRBV9 with TRBJ2-2; D remains unclear. The V end was cut by 5 bases, the J end by 2 bases, with 4 bases between. In germline, CDR1 is SGDLS, CDR2 YYNGEE. This CDR3 comprises 12 residues. CDR3: CASRDNTGELFF. The CDR3 region has the DNA TGTGCCAGCAGGGACAACACCGGGGAGCTGTTTTTT. The full variable domain, its missing parts supplied by reference TRBV9 and TRBJ2-2, is DSGVTQTPKHLITATGQRVTLRCSPRSGDLSVYWYQQSLDQGLQFLIQYYNGEERAKGNILERFSAQQFPDLHSELNLSSLELGDSALYFCASRDNTGELFFGEGSRLTVL.

The chain uses TRBV29-1 and TRBJ1-1; D call uncertain. The germline V and J ends were trimmed by 1 base and 3 bases, with 12 bases remaining between them. The CDR3 runs to 14 residues. Germline V lookup: CDR1 SQVTM, CDR2 ANQGSEA. The CDR3 reads CSVEGTVLDTEAFF. CDR3 DNA sequence: TGCAGCGTTGAAGGCACGGTTTTGGACACTGAAGCTTTCTTT.

V usage is TRBV28 and J usage is TRBJ2-7, with a weak D call TRBD1 (5 bases). The CDR3 covers 14 residues. V lost 6 bases, J lost 1 base, and 13 bases lay in between. CDR1 is MDHEN and CDR2 is SYDVKM in the germline V gene. For the CDR3, the DNA is TGTGCCAGCAGACAACAGGTTGGGTCCTACGAGCAGTACTTC. Protein product: CASRQQVGSYEQYF.

In this sample, this clonotype turned up a few times. The rearrangement joins TRBV7-3 to TRBJ2-1; D ambiguous. V gave up 5 bases and J gave up 4 bases, with 15 bases separating them. The CDR3 is made up of 15 amino acids. CDR1 is SGHTA, CDR2 FQGTGA, per germline. In DNA form, the CDR3 reads TGTGCCAGCAGCCTCGGGCTAAGCCTTTACAATGAGCAGTTCTTC. Amino acid sequence: CASSLGLSLYNEQFF.

CDR3 region: CASRKGRDRGSGANVLTF. CDR3 DNA sequence: TGTGCCAGCAGAAAAGGTCGGGACAGGGGATCCGGGGCCAACGTCCTGACTTTC. This chain links TRBV3-1 with TRBJ2-6; 10 positions match TRBD1. The ends lost 6 bases at V and 4 bases at J; junction bases unmatched: 12. The CDR3 is made up of 18 amino acids. The V gene's germline CDR1 is LGHDT and CDR2 YNNKEL (reference sequence).

This clonotype was observed many times. The chain links TRBV7-2 to TRBJ2-2; D call uncertain. With 7 bases removed from V and 6 bases from J, the gap between germline ends came to 15 bases. The length of the CDR3 is 14 residues. Germline V gene sequence: CDR1 SGHTA, CDR2 FQGNSA. CDR3 amino acids: CASNQDRYPGELFF. CDR3 nucleotides: TGTGCCAGCAACCAGGACCGGTACCCCGGGGAGCTGTTTTTT.

The V gene is TRBV28, the J gene TRBJ1-5; no reliable D call. CDR3 length: 14 residues. Germline V lookup: CDR1 MDHEN, CDR2 SYDVKM. Trimming took off 5 bases at V and 10 bases at J, with 18 bases between the two ends. Here the CDR3 DNA reads TGTGCCAGCAGTAAAGTAGGGTTCTTTCTTCCCCAGCATTTT. The encoded protein is CASSKVGFFLPQHF.

This clonotype has a count of ten or more. The chain combines TRBV6-5 with TRBJ1-1; 11 bases map to TRBD1. Germline assignment: CDR1 MNHEY and CDR2 SVGAGI. This CDR3 is 15 amino acids long. Germline trimming cut 0 bases from V and 7 bases from J; bases unmatched to any gene: 4. CDR3 bases: TGTGCCAGCAGTTACTCCGGACAGGGGGCCGATGAAGCTTTCTTT. Encoded protein: CASSYSGQGADEAFF.